This TCR beta chain was sequenced in a study of T cell changes during pregnancy in multiple sclerosis. This CDR3 comprises 16 residues. The V gene's germline CDR1 is KGHSY and CDR2 FQNENV. V lost 2 bases and J lost 4; bases outside the gene matches: 7. Repertoires were generated with immunoSEQ multiplex PCR, while TCRdb's copy carries only in-frame clones and drops some. The table records about 77,000 clones, 90% to 95% of them present only once. This specimen was peripheral blood, taken after pregnancy. The receptor's source is a female donor in good health, enrolled as a control in a pregnancy study. The rearrangement joins TRBV16 to TRBJ1-5; 8 bases line up with TRBD1. The CDR3 loop reads CASSQAIGQGNQPQHF. The CDR3 region has the DNA TGTGCCAGCAGCCAAGCTATCGGACAGGGAAATCAGCCCCAGCATTTT.